Below, one T cell receptor (beta chain) is given with its context. The antigen remains unidentified. TCRdb's copy holds only in-frame clones and misses some; the assay was immunoSEQ multiplex PCR. Of over 15,000 clones in the sample, 65% to 85% are singletons; the top ten hold around 10%. The CDR3 loop spans 15 amino acids. Germline assignment: CDR1 SGHDT and CDR2 YYEEEE. Trimming removed 3 bases from V and 9 bases from J, with 16 bases in between. The data originate from a study of somatic mutations in cytotoxic T cells in rheumatoid arthritis. Study-wide results and limits: Antigens bound by the expanded CD8+ clones were not identified. The authors did not adjust the slight TRBV07 underrepresentation in rheumatoid arthritis patients for multiple comparisons. With advancing age, CD8+ clonality climbed in rheumatoid arthritis patients but did not rise in healthy controls. A significant difference in CD8+ T-cell clonality was not found between rheumatoid arthritis patients and age-matched healthy controls.

The chain has TRBV5-6 and TRBJ1-6; D gene uncertain. The clonotype comes from an adult with rheumatoid arthritis. Sequenced input: CD8+ T cells sorted from blood. CDR3 in amino acids: CASSSTRDLISPLHF. DNA for the CDR3: TGTGCCAGCAGCTCGACCCGGGATCTGATTTCACCCCTCCACTTT.